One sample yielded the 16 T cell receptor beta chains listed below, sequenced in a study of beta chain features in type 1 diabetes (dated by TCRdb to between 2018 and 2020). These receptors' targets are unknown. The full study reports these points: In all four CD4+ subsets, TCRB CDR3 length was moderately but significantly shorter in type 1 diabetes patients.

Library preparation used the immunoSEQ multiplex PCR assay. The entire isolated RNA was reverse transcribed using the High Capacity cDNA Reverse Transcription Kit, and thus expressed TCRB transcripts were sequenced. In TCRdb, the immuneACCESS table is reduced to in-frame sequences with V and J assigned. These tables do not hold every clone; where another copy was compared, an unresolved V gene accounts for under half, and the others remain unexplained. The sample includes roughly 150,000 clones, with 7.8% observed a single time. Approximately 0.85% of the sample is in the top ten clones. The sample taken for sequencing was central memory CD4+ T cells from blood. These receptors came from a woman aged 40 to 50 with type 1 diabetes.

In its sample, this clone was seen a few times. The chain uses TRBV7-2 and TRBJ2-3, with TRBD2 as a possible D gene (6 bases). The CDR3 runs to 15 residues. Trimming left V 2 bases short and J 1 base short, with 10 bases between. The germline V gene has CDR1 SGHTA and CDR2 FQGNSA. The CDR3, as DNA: TGTGCCAGCAGCTTATTAACGGGAGGCACAGATACGCAGTATTTT. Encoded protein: CASSLLTGGTDTQYF.

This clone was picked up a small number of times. Written as DNA, the CDR3 is TGTGCCAGCGGCCGGGGGGTCGGTGATGAGCAGTTCTTC. Protein sequence: CASGRGVGDEQFF. The J gene is TRBJ2-1, the V gene TRBV2; 7 bases match TRBD2. Trimming took 8 bases from V and 8 from J; bases not matched to a gene: 9. In germline, CDR1 is SNHLY, CDR2 FYNNEI. CDR3 size: 13 residues.

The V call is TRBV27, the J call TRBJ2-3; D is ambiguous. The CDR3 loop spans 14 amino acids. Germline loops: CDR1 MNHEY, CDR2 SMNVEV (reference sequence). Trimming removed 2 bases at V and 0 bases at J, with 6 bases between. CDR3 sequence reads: CASSLQISTDTQYF. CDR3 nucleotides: TGTGCCAGCAGTTTACAGATCAGCACAGATACGCAGTATTTT.

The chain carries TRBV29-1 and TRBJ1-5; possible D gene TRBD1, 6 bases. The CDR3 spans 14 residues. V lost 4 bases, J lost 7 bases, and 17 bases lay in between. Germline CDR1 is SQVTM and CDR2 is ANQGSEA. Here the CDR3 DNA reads TGCAGCGTTGCCCCAGGGGAAAGGGAACAGCCCCAGCATTTT. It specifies CSVAPGEREQPQHF. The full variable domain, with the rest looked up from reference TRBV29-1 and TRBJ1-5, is SAVISQKPSRDICQRGTSLTIQCQVDSQVTMMFWYRQQPGQSLTLIATANQGSEATYESGFVIDKFPISRPNLTFSTLTVSNMSPEDSSIYLCSVAPGEREQPQHFGDGTRLSIL.

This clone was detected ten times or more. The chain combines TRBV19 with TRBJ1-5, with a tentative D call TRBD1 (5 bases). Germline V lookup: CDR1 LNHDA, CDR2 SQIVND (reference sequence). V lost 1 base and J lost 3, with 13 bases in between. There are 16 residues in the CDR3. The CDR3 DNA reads TGTGCCAGTAGTATAGTCCCGCCGACAGTCAATCAGCCCCAGCATTTT. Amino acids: CASSIVPPTVNQPQHF. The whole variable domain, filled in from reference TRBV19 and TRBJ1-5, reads DGGITQSPKYLFRKEGQNVTLSCEQNLNHDAMYWYRQDPGQGLRLIYYSQIVNDFQKGDIAEGYSVSREKKESFPLTVTSAQKNPTAFYLCASSIVPPTVNQPQHFGDGTRLSIL.

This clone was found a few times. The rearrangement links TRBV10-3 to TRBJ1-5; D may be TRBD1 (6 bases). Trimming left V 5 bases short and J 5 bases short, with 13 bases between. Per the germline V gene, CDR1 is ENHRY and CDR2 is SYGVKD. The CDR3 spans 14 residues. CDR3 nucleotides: TGTGCCATCAGTCCGGGGGGCATGGATCAGCCCCAGCATTTT. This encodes CAISPGGMDQPQHF.

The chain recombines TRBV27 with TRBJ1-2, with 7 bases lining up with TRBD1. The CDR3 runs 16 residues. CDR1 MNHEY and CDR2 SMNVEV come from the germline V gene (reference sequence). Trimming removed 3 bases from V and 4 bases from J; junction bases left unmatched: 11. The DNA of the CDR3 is TGTGCCAGCAGTTTCCAAGGACAGGCTTGGGGCTATGGCTACACCTTC. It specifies CASSFQGQAWGYGYTF.

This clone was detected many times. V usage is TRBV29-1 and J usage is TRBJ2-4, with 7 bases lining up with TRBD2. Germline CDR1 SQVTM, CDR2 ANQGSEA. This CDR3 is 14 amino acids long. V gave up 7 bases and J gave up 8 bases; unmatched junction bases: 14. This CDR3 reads CSASGLGYGDIQYF. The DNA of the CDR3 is TGCAGCGCTAGCGGTTTGGGTTATGGGGACATTCAGTACTTC.

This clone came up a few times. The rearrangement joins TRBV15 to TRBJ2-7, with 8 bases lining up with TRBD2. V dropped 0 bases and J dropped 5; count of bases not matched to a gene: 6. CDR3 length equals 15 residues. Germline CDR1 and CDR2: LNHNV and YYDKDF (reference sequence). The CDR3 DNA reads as TGTGCCACCAGCAGAGAGGGAACTAGCGGTCACGAGCAGTACTTC. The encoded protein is CATSREGTSGHEQYF.

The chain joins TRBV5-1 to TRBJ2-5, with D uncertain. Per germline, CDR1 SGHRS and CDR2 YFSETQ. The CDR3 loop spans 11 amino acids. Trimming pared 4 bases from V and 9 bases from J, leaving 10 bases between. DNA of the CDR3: TGCGCCAGCAGCACCTCTCGAGCCCAGTACTTC. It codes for CASSTSRAQYF.

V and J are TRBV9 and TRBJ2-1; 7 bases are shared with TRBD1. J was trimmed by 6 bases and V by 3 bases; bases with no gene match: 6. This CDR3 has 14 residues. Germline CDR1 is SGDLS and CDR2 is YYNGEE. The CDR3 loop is CASSGTGTVNEQFF. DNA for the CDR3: TGTGCCAGCAGCGGGACAGGAACGGTCAATGAGCAGTTCTTC. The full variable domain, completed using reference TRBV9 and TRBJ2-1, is DSGVTQTPKHLITATGQRVTLRCSPRSGDLSVYWYQQSLDQGLQFLIQYYNGEERAKGNILERFSAQQFPDLHSELNLSSLELGDSALYFCASSGTGTVNEQFFGPGTRLTVL.

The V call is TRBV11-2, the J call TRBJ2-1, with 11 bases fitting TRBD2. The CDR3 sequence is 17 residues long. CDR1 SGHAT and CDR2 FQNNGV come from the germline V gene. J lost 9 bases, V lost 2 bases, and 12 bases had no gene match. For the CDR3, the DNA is TGTGCCAGCAGCTTAATGCCGACTAGCGGGATGTTTGGTGAGCAGTTCTTC. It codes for CASSLMPTSGMFGEQFF. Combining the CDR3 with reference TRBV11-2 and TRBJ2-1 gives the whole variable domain EAGVAQSPRYKIIEKRQSVAFWCNPISGHATLYWYQQILGQGPKLLIQFQNNGVVDDSQLPKDRFSAERLKGVDSTLKIQPAKLEDSAVYLCASSLMPTSGMFGEQFFGPGTRLTVL.

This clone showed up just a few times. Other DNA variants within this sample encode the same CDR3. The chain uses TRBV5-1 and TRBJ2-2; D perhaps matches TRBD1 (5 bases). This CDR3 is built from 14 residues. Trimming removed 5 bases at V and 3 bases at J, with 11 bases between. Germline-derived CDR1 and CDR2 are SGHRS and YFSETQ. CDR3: CASSGDSYTGELFF. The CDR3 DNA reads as TGCGCCAGCAGTGGTGACAGCTACACCGGGGAGCTGTTTTTT.

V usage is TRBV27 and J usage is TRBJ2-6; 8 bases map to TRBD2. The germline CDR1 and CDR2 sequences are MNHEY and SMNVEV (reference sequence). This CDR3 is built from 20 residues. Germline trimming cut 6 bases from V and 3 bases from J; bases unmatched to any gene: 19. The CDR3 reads CASSYKGPGGRGGGANVLTF. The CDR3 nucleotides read TGTGCCAGCAGCTACAAGGGCCCGGGGGGGCGGGGTGGTGGGGCCAACGTCCTGACTTTC.

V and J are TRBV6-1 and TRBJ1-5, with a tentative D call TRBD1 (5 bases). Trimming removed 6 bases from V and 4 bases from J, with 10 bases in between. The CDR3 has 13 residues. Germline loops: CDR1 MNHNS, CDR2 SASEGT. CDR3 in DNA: TGTGCCAGCAGGGACACCCTTAATCAGCCCCAGCATTTT. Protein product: CASRDTLNQPQHF.

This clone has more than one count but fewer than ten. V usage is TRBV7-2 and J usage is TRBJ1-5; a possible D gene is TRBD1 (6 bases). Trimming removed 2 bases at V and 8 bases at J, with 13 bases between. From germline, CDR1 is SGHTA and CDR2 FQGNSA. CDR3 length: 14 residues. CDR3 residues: CASSLNAGGKPQHF. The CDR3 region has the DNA TGTGCCAGCAGCTTAAATGCTGGGGGCAAGCCCCAGCATTTT.